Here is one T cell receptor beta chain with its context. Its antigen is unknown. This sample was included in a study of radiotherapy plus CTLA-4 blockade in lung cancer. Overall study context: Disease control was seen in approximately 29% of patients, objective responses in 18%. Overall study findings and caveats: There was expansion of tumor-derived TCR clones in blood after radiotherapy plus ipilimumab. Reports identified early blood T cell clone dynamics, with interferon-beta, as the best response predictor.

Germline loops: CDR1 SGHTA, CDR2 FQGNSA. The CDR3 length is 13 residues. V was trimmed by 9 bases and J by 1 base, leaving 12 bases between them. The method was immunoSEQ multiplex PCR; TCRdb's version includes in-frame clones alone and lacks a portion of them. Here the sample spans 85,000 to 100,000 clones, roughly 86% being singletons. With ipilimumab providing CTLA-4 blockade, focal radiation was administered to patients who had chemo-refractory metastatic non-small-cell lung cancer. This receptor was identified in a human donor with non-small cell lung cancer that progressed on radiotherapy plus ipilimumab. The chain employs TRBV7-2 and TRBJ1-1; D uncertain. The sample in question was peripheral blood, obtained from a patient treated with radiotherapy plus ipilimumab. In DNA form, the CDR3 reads TGTGCCAGTCAGTCCCGTGGGAACACTGAAGCTTTCTTT. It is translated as CASQSRGNTEAFF.